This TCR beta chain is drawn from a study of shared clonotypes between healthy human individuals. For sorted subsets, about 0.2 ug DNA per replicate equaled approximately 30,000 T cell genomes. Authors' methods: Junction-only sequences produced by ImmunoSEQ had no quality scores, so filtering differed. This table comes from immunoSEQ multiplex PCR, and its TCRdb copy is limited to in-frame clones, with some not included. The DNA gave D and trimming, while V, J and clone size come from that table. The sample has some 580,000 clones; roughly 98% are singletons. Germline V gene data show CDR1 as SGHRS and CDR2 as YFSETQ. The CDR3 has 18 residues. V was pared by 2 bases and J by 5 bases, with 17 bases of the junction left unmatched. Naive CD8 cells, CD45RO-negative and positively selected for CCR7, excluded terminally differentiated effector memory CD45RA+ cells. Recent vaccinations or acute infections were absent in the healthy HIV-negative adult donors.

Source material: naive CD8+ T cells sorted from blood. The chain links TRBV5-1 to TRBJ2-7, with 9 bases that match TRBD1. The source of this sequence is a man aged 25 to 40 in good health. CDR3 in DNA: TGCGCCAGCAGCTTCTTGGGGGTTTTTCGGGACAGGGCCGACGAGCAGTACTTC. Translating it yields CASSFLGVFRDRADEQYF. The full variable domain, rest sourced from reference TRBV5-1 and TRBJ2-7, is KAGVTQTPRYLIKTRGQQVTLSCSPISGHRSVSWYQQTPGQGLQFLFEYFSETQRNKGNFPGRFSGRQFSNSRSEMNVSTLELGDSALYLCASSFLGVFRDRADEQYFGPGTRLTVT.